This T cell receptor beta chain was documented in a study of resident and recirculating memory T cells in vitiligo. In the study overall: Genomic DNA was extracted from whole homogenized samples, with no cell sorting.

Comments on this clone: Its antigen remains unidentified.

Stable patients also lacked confetti depigmentation, a sign of active vitiligo. Profiling relied on immunoSEQ multiplex PCR, and the TCRdb table lists in-frame clones only, not all of them. Found here are around 70,000 clones, 90% to 95% of them singletons; the top ten hold around 4.9%. Findings and caveats of the study: Clonality differed among vitiligo lesions, with no unique dominant clone. TCR sequences were not conserved across biopsy sites or patients.

The V and J ends lost 5 bases and 3 bases, in that order; junction bases with no gene match: 6. The length of the CDR3 is 16 residues. Germline V gene lookup returns CDR1 MGHDK and CDR2 SYGVNS. J is TRBJ2-1 and V is TRBV25-1; 11 nucleotides line up with TRBD2. Material: blood. This TCR was sampled from a male donor with vitiligo. In nucleotides, the CDR3 is TGTGCCAGCAGTACCACTAGCGGGGGCCACTACAATGAGCAGTTCTTC. It specifies CASSTTSGGHYNEQFF.